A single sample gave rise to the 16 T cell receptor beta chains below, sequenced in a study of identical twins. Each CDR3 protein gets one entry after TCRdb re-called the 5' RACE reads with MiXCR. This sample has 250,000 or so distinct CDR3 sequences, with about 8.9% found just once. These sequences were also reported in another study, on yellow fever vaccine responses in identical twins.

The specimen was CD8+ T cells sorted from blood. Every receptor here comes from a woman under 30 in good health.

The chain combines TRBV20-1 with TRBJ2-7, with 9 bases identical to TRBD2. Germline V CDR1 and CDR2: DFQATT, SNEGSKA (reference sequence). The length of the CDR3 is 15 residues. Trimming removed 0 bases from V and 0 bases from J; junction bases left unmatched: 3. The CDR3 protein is CSARDLAGFSYEQYF. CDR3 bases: TGCAGTGCTAGAGATCTAGCGGGGTTCTCCTACGAGCAGTACTTC.

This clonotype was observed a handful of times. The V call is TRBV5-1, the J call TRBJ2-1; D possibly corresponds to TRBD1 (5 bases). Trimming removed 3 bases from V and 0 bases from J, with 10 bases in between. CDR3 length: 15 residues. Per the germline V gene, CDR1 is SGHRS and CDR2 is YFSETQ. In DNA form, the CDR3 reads TGCGCCAGCAGCTCCGACAGAGCCTCCTACAATGAGCAGTTCTTC. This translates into CASSSDRASYNEQFF. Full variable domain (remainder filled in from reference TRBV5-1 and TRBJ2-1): KAGVTQTPRYLIKTRGQQVTLSCSPISGHRSVSWYQQTPGQGLQFLFEYFSETQRNKGNFPGRFSGRQFSNSRSEMNVSTLELGDSALYLCASSSDRASYNEQFFGPGTRLTVL.

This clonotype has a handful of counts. The CDR3 nucleotides read TGTGCCAGCAGGGGCTTGCAAGAGACCCAGTACTTC. It is translated as CASRGLQETQYF. The chain has TRBV6-2 or TRBV6-3 and TRBJ2-5; D unclear. This CDR3 contains 12 residues. Germline-derived CDR1 and CDR2 are MNHEY and SVGEGT. Trimming took 6 bases from V and 2 from J, leaving 7 bases between them.

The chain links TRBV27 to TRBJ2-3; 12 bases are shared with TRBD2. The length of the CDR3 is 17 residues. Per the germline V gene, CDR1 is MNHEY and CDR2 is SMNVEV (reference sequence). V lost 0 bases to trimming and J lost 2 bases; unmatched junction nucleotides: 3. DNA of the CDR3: TGTGCCAGCAGTTTATCTCTAGCGGGGGGGCACACAGATACGCAGTATTTT. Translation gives CASSLSLAGGHTDTQYF.

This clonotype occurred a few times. The CDR3 sequence: CASRSGGGEKLFF. The DNA of the CDR3 is TGTGCCAGCAGATCCGGTGGGGGTGAAAAACTGTTTTTT. This chain joins TRBV7-9 and TRBJ1-4; weak D call: TRBD1 (5 bases). Trimming shortened V by 6 bases and J by 7 bases, and 12 bases separated the two germline ends. The length of the CDR3 is 13 residues. Germline values: CDR1 SEHNR, CDR2 FQNEAQ (reference sequence).

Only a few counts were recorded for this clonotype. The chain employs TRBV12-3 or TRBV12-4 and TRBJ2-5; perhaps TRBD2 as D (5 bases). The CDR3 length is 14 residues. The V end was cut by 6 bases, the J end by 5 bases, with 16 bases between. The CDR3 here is CASSPGSGRETQYF. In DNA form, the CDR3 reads TGTGCCAGCAGCCCGGGGTCCGGGCGGGAGACCCAGTACTTC.

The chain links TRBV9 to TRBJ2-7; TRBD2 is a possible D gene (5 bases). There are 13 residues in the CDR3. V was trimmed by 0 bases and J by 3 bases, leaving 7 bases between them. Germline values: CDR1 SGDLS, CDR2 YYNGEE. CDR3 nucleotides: TGTGCCAGCAGCGTAGAAGGGAGCTACGAGCAGTACTTC. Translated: CASSVEGSYEQYF. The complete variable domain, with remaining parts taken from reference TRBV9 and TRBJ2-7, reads DSGVTQTPKHLITATGQRVTLRCSPRSGDLSVYWYQQSLDQGLQFLIQYYNGEERAKGNILERFSAQQFPDLHSELNLSSLELGDSALYFCASSVEGSYEQYFGPGTRLTVT.

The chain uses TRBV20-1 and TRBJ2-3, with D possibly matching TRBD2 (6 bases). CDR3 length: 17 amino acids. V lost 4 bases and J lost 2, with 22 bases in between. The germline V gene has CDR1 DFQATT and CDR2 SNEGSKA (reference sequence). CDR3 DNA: TGCAGTGCTACCAGTCCGGAACCGGCGGGGCTCACAGATACGCAGTATTTT. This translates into CSATSPEPAGLTDTQYF.

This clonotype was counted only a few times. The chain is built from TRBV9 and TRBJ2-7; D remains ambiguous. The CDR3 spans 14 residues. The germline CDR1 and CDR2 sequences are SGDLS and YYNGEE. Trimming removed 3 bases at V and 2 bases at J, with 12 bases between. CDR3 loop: CASSGRTATYEQYF. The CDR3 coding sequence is TGTGCCAGCAGCGGACGGACGGCGACCTACGAGCAGTACTTC.

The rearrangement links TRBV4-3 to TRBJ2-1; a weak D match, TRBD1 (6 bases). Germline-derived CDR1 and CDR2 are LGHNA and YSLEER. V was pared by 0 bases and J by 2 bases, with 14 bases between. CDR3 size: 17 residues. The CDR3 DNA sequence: TGCGCCAGCAGCCAAGATGGACAGCAAGCCACCTACAATGAGCAGTTCTTC. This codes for CASSQDGQQATYNEQFF.

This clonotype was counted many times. In nucleotides, the CDR3 is TGTGCCAGCAGCTTATTTGGGGGCACTGAAGCTTTCTTT. This encodes CASSLFGGTEAFF. V and J are TRBV7-2 and TRBJ1-1; possible D gene TRBD1, 5 bases. Germline assignment: CDR1 SGHTA and CDR2 FQGNSA. The CDR3 is made up of 13 amino acids. Between the trimmed V and J ends, which lost 2 bases and 4 bases, there was a span of 8 bases.

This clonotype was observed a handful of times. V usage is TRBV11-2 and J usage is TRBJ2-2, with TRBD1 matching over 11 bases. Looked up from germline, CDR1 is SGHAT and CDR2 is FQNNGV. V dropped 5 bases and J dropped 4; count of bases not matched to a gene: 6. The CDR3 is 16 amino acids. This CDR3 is CASSGRDRGSTGELFF. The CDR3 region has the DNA TGTGCCAGCAGCGGCCGGGACAGGGGGTCCACCGGGGAGCTGTTTTTT.

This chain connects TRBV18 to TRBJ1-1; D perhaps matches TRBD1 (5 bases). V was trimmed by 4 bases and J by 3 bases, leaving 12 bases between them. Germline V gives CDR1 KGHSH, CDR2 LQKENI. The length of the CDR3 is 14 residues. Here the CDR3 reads CASSHHQGHTEAFF. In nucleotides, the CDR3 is TGTGCCAGCTCACATCATCAGGGACACACTGAAGCTTTCTTT.

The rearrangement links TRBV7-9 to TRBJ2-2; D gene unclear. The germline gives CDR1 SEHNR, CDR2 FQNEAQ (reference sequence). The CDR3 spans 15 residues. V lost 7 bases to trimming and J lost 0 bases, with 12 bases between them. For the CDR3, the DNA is TGTGCCAGCACTTTACACGGCCCGAACACCGGGGAGCTGTTTTTT. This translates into CASTLHGPNTGELFF.

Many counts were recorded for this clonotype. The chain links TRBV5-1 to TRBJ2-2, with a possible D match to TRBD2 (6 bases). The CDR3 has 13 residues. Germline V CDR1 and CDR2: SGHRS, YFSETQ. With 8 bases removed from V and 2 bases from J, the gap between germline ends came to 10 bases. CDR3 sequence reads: CASEDYNTGELFF. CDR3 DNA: TGCGCCAGTGAGGACTACAACACCGGGGAGCTGTTTTTT.

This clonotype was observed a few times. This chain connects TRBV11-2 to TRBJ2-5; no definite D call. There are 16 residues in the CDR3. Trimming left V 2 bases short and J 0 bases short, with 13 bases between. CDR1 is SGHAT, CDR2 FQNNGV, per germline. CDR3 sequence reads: CASSLSSGKYQETQYF. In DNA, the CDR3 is TGTGCCAGCAGCTTATCAAGTGGGAAGTACCAAGAGACCCAGTACTTC.